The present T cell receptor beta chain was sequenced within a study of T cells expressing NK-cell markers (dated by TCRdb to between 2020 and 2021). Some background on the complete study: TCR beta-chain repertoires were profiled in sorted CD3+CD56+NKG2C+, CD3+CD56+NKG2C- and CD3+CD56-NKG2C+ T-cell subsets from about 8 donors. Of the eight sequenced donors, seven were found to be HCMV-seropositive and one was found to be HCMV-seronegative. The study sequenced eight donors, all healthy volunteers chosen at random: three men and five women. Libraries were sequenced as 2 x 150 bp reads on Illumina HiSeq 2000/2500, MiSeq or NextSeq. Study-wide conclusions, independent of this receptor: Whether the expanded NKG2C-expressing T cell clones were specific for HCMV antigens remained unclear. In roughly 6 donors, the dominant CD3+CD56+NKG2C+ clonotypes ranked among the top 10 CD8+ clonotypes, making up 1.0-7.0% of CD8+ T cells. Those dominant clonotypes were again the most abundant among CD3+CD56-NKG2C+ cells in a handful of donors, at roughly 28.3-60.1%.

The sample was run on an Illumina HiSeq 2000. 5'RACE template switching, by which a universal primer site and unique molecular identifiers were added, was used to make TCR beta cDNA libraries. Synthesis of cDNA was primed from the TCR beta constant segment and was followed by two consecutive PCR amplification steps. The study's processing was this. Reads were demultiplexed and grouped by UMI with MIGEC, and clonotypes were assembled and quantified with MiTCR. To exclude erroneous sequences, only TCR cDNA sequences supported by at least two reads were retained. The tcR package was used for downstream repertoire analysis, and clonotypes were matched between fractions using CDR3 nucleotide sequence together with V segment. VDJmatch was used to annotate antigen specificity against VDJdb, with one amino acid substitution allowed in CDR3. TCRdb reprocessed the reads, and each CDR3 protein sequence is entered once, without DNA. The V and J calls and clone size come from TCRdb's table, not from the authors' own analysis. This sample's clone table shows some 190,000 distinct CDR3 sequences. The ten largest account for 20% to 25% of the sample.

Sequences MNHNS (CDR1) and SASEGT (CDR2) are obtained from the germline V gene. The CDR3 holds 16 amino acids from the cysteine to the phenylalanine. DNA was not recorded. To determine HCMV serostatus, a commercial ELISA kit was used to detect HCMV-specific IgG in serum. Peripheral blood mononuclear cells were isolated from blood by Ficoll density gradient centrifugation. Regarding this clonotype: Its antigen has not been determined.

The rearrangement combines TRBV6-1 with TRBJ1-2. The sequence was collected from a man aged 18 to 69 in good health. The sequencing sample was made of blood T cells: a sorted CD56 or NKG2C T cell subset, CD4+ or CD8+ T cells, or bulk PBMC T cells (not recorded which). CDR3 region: CASSPNLDGPNYGYTF.